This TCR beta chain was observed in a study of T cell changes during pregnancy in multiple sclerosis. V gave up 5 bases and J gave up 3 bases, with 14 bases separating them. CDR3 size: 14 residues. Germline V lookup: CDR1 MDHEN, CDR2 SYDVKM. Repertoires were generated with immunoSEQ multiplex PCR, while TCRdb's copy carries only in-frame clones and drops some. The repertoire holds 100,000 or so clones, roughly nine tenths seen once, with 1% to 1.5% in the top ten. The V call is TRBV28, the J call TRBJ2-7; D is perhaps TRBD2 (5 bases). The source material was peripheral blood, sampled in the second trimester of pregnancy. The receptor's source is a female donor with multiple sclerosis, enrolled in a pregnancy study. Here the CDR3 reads CASSPFPGDYEQYF. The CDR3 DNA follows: TGTGCCAGCAGTCCCTTTCCCGGGGACTACGAGCAGTACTTC.